In this sample, the clone carrying this TCR beta chain turned up many times. The antigen is undetermined. Original processing methods: It was from CDR3 differences across clinicopathological groups that a distant-metastasis classifier for papillary thyroid cancer was built. TCRdb re-called the PCR reads through MiXCR. The V and J calls were not made by the authors but by TCRdb's processing. The profile covers about 27,000 clones, with 15% appearing a single time and approximately 15% taken by the ten largest. These data belong to a study of metastatic and nonmetastatic thyroid tumors. The wider study: Repertoires were compared across blood and tumor or nodule tissue from malignant and benign thyroid patients.

Thyroid surgery was preceded by no treatment in any patient. Study-wide results and caveats: Significantly greater TCR beta diversity was reportedly found in malignant thyroid tumors than in benign nodules (in blood and tumor).

V dropped 2 bases and J dropped 8 bases, with 6 bases sitting between them. There are 11 residues in the CDR3. Per the germline V gene, CDR1 is SGHTA and CDR2 is FQGNSA. The sample consisted of blood. The clonotype originates from a male donor with papillary thyroid cancer or a benign thyroid nodule (not recorded which). Some clones in this sample may be carry-over from other donors' samples. J is TRBJ1-2 and V is TRBV7-2; no firm D call. As DNA, the CDR3 is TGTGCCAGCAGCTTATTCGAGGGCTACACCTTC. The encoded protein is CASSLFEGYTF. Full variable domain (rest looked up from reference TRBV7-2 and TRBJ1-2): GAGVSQSPSNKVTEKGKDVELRCDPISGHTALYWYRQSLGQGLEFLIYFQGNSAPDKSGLPSDRFSAERTGGSVSTLTIQRTQQEDSAVYLCASSLFEGYTFGSGTRLTVV.